Listed here are 27 T cell receptor beta chains from one sample, sequenced in a study of T cell responses to AZD1222 COVID-19 vaccine. Clones were sequenced by immunoSEQ multiplex PCR, and TCRdb holds only the in-frame ones, with some missing. The table has about 99,000 clones, 75% to 90% seen once; the top ten hold 7% to 10%. The sequences come from peripheral blood, collected on day 0 of AZD1222 vaccination. The source of these receptors is an adult in good health.

The chain combines TRBV6-4 with TRBJ2-2; 8 bases are a match to TRBD2. Unmatched junction bases numbered 6, after V lost 2 bases and J lost 4 bases. Germline CDR1 reads MRHNA; CDR2 reads SNTAGT. The CDR3 covers 16 residues. For the CDR3, the DNA is TGTGCCAGCAGTGACCCGGGAGGGCCGGGCACCGGGGAGCTGTTTTTT. Protein sequence: CASSDPGGPGTGELFF.

CDR3 sequence reads: CATSDWTVGQPQHF. Written as DNA, the CDR3 is TGTGCCACCAGTGACTGGACAGTGGGGCAGCCCCAGCATTTT. The V call is TRBV24-1, the J call TRBJ1-5; D may be TRBD1 (6 bases). V gave up 4 bases and J gave up 7 bases, with 13 bases separating them. The germline CDR1 and CDR2 sequences are KGHDR and SFDVKD. CDR3 length: 14 amino acids.

The chain has TRBV2 and TRBJ2-7, with a tentative D call TRBD1 (6 bases). The CDR3 length is 14 residues. V lost 6 bases and J 5 bases, leaving 17 bases between the germline ends. Germline loops: CDR1 SNHLY, CDR2 FYNNEI. CDR3 sequence: CASRATQGIHEQYF. CDR3 coding DNA: TGTGCCAGCAGGGCGACCCAGGGGATTCACGAGCAGTACTTC.

The chain recombines TRBV2 with TRBJ2-1; D remains ambiguous. This CDR3 spans 12 amino acids. Germline V gene data show CDR1 as SNHLY and CDR2 as FYNNEI. The V and J ends lost 7 bases and 9 bases respectively, with 13 bases between them. CDR3: CASKMVFGEQFF. The CDR3 coding sequence is TGTGCCAGCAAAATGGTCTTCGGTGAGCAGTTCTTC.

This rearrangement joins TRBV7-2 to TRBJ1-1; tentative D call: TRBD1 (5 bases). Germline CDR1 reads SGHTA; CDR2 reads FQGNSA. CDR3 length: 14 residues. The V gene lost 5 bases and the J gene lost 3 bases, with 13 bases spanning the gap. The CDR3 reads CASSPGDFYTEAFF. The DNA of the CDR3 is TGTGCCAGCAGCCCGGGGGATTTTTACACTGAAGCTTTCTTT.

This chain joins TRBV10-3 and TRBJ1-1; D uncertain. The V end was cut by 6 bases, the J end by 6 bases, with 14 bases between. The germline V gene encodes CDR1 ENHRY and CDR2 SYGVKD. This CDR3 is built from 13 residues. The CDR3 DNA follows: TGTGCCATCAGCGACGGCAGGCCTTCTGAAGCTTTCTTT. Translation gives CAISDGRPSEAFF.

The gene calls are TRBV11-1 and TRBJ1-5, with 7 bases fitting TRBD1. The CDR3 is 13 amino acids. J lost 7 bases, V lost 1 base, and 1 base had no gene match. The V gene's germline CDR1 is SGHAT and CDR2 FQDESV (reference sequence). The CDR3 sequence: CASSLDRGQPQHF. CDR3 sequence (DNA): TGTGCCAGCAGCTTAGACAGGGGACAGCCCCAGCATTTT.

This chain uses TRBV5-1 with TRBJ1-1, with 9 nucleotides matching TRBD1. Germline V gene lookup returns CDR1 SGHRS and CDR2 YFSETQ. The V gene end was trimmed by 4 bases and the J gene end by 0 bases; junction bases not matched to a gene: 7. The CDR3 consists of 16 residues. CDR3 coding DNA: TGCGCCAGCAGCACGGGACAGGGCAACATGAACACTGAAGCTTTCTTT. Amino acids: CASSTGQGNMNTEAFF. The complete variable domain, with remaining parts taken from reference TRBV5-1 and TRBJ1-1, reads KAGVTQTPRYLIKTRGQQVTLSCSPISGHRSVSWYQQTPGQGLQFLFEYFSETQRNKGNFPGRFSGRQFSNSRSEMNVSTLELGDSALYLCASSTGQGNMNTEAFFGQGTRLTVV.

The chain has TRBV4-1 and TRBJ2-3, with a tentative D call TRBD2 (6 bases). Trimming shortened V by 2 bases and J by 0 bases, and 15 bases separated the two germline ends. The CDR3 spans 17 residues. CDR1 is MGHRA, CDR2 YSYEKL, per germline. In DNA, the CDR3 is TGCGCCAGCAGCCAACGGCCTGCTAGCGTTAGCACAGATACGCAGTATTTT. Translated, it gives CASSQRPASVSTDTQYF.

This chain connects TRBV5-1 to TRBJ1-5; the match to TRBD1 covers 7 bases. The CDR3 sequence is 15 residues long. V shed 0 bases, J shed 4 bases, and the junction held 4 bases outside the gene matches. CDR1 and CDR2 from the germline V gene are SGHRS and YFSETQ. The CDR3 DNA sequence: TGCGCCAGCAGCTTGGGACAGGGAGGTAATCAGCCCCAGCATTTT. Translation: CASSLGQGGNQPQHF. Combining the CDR3 with reference TRBV5-1 and TRBJ1-5 gives the whole variable domain KAGVTQTPRYLIKTRGQQVTLSCSPISGHRSVSWYQQTPGQGLQFLFEYFSETQRNKGNFPGRFSGRQFSNSRSEMNVSTLELGDSALYLCASSLGQGGNQPQHFGDGTRLSIL.

The J gene is TRBJ1-6, the V gene TRBV7-9, with D perhaps TRBD1 (5 bases). The CDR3 is made up of 15 amino acids. V shed 0 bases and J shed 7 bases, with 10 bases lying between them. CDR1 SEHNR and CDR2 FQNEAQ come from the germline V gene (reference sequence). CDR3 sequence reads: CASSLAGHLNSPLHF. Here the CDR3 DNA reads TGTGCCAGCAGCTTAGCCGGACACCTCAATTCACCCCTCCACTTT.

DNA of the CDR3: TGTGCCTGGGAAGCCTACTCTCGGGTGGGTGCTTTCTTT. Translating gives CAWEAYSRVGAFF. The chain joins TRBV30 to TRBJ1-1; no definite D call. V was pared by 5 bases and J by 11 bases, with 21 bases between. The CDR3 sequence is 13 residues long. Germline CDR1 reads GTSNPN; CDR2 reads SVGIG (reference sequence).

CDR3 residues: CASSSWGSSYEQYF. The CDR3 DNA reads as TGTGCCAGCAGCTCGTGGGGGAGCTCCTACGAGCAGTACTTC. V and J are TRBV7-9 and TRBJ2-7; D assignment may be TRBD1 or TRBD2 (5 bases each). The CDR3 runs 14 residues. Trimming cost V 4 bases and J 0 bases, with 10 bases left between them. The germline gives CDR1 SEHNR, CDR2 FQNEAQ (reference sequence).

The gene calls are TRBV7-9 and TRBJ2-2, with 7 bases lining up with TRBD2. The CDR3 is 18 residues long. The germline gives CDR1 SEHNR, CDR2 FQNEAQ (reference sequence). V shed 2 bases and J 6 bases; nucleotides not matched to a gene: 15. The CDR3 DNA follows: TGTGCCAGCAGCTTAAGGCTCGGGGGGAGTATCAACGCCGGGGAGCTGTTTTTT. This codes for CASSLRLGGSINAGELFF. Full variable domain (missing parts from reference TRBV7-9 and TRBJ2-2): DTGVSQNPRHKITKRGQNVTFRCDPISEHNRLYWYRQTLGQGPEFLTYFQNEAQLEKSRLLSDRFSAERPKGSFSTLEIQRTEQGDSAMYLCASSLRLGGSINAGELFFGEGSRLTVL.

There are a few counts of this clone. V usage is TRBV7-6 and J usage is TRBJ2-3; 15 nucleotides line up with TRBD2. After removal of 5 bases from V and 2 bases from J, the junction contained 8 bases not matched to a gene. The germline CDR1 and CDR2 sequences are SGHVS and FNYEAQ. There are 18 residues in the CDR3. The CDR3 bases are TGTGCCAGCAGCACGAGGGGACTAGCGGGGGGATACACAGATACGCAGTATTTT. Amino acid sequence: CASSTRGLAGGYTDTQYF.

CDR3 nucleotides: TGTGCCACCAGTGACTCCGGATGGGCCAATGAGCAGTTCTTC. Amino acid sequence: CATSDSGWANEQFF. This sequence joins TRBV24-1 and TRBJ2-1; D is unclear. Trimming took 4 bases from V and 6 from J, leaving 12 bases between them. The CDR3 length is 14 residues. Germline V gives CDR1 KGHDR, CDR2 SFDVKD.

The chain couples TRBV7-2 to TRBJ1-1; D uncertain. The CDR3 has 13 residues. The germline gives CDR1 SGHTA, CDR2 FQGNSA. Trimming cost V 7 bases and J 1 base, with 10 bases left between them. The CDR3 DNA reads as TGTGCCAGCACCCTCCCAGGGAACACTGAAGCTTTCTTT. The encoded protein is CASTLPGNTEAFF.

The V and J genes are TRBV29-1 and TRBJ1-2; D not certain. CDR1 is SQVTM and CDR2 is ANQGSEA in the germline V gene. The CDR3 runs to 11 residues. Trimming removed 2 bases from V and 5 bases from J, with 6 bases in between. This chain's CDR3 is CSVEKWYGYTF. As DNA, the CDR3 is TGCAGCGTTGAAAAGTGGTATGGCTACACCTTC.

The chain combines TRBV7-2 with TRBJ2-1; tentatively, D is TRBD2 (6 bases). CDR1 is SGHTA and CDR2 is FQGNSA in the germline V gene. The CDR3 extends over 14 amino acids. Between the trimmed V and J ends, which lost 0 bases and 7 bases, there was a span of 10 bases. Here the CDR3 reads CASSLAGGPNEQFF. The DNA for the CDR3 is TGTGCCAGCAGCTTAGCCGGAGGGCCGAATGAGCAGTTCTTC. The variable domain in full, with the rest retrieved from reference TRBV7-2 and TRBJ2-1, is GAGVSQSPSNKVTEKGKDVELRCDPISGHTALYWYRQSLGQGLEFLIYFQGNSAPDKSGLPSDRFSAERTGGSVSTLTIQRTQQEDSAVYLCASSLAGGPNEQFFGPGTRLTVL.

This clone occurred once. The rearrangement links TRBV5-1 to TRBJ1-2, with D hard to call. V was shortened by 6 bases and J by 0 bases, with 12 bases between the two germline ends. The CDR3 spans 14 residues. Per germline, CDR1 SGHRS and CDR2 YFSETQ. Here the CDR3 DNA reads TGCGCCAGCACTCCTGATTCAGCTAACTATGGCTACACCTTC. This gives the protein CASTPDSANYGYTF.

The V and J genes are TRBV20-1 and TRBJ2-7; D gene ambiguous. CDR3 size: 11 residues. V gave up 3 bases and J gave up 3 bases, with 6 bases separating them. CDR1 and CDR2 from the germline V gene are DFQATT and SNEGSKA (reference sequence). In nucleotides, the CDR3 is TGCAGTGCTAGGGACGGCTACGAGCAGTACTTC. Protein sequence: CSARDGYEQYF.

The CDR3 region has the DNA TGCAGCGTAGGGACGGGGATCAACAATCAGCCCCAGCATTTT. This codes for CSVGTGINNQPQHF. The V and J genes are TRBV29-1 and TRBJ1-5; tentative D call: TRBD1 (5 bases). The CDR3 has 14 amino acids. Germline-derived CDR1 and CDR2 are SQVTM and ANQGSEA. V was shortened by 6 bases and J by 3 bases, with 15 bases between the two germline ends.

This clone has more than one count but fewer than ten. Here the CDR3 DNA reads TGCGCCAGCAGCCAAAGGGAGGGGGGTGAGACCCAGTACTTC. Encoded protein: CASSQREGGETQYF. The chain combines TRBV4-3 with TRBJ2-5, with D possibly being TRBD2 (7 bases). The ends were cut back, 2 bases at V and 5 bases at J, with 12 bases in the middle. This CDR3 region has 14 residues. Per the germline V gene, CDR1 is LGHNA and CDR2 is YSLEER.

J is TRBJ1-1 and V is TRBV27; tentatively, D is TRBD1 (5 bases). V lost 6 bases and J lost 4, with 12 bases in between. Germline CDR1 reads MNHEY; CDR2 reads SMNVEV (reference sequence). The CDR3 runs to 13 residues. The CDR3 region has the DNA TGTGCCAGCAGAGGGGCAGGGAGCACTGAAGCTTTCTTT. It translates to CASRGAGSTEAFF.

The gene calls are TRBV19 and TRBJ1-5, with 12 nucleotides matching TRBD1. Germline trimming cut 9 bases from V and 9 bases from J; bases unmatched to any gene: 18. Germline V lookup: CDR1 LNHDA, CDR2 SQIVND (reference sequence). The CDR3 totals 17 residues. Written as DNA, the CDR3 is TGTGCCAGCCACTCATCCACCCGGGACAGGGGGCTTCGGCCCCAGCATTTT. Translating gives CASHSSTRDRGLRPQHF.

The genes are TRBV9 and TRBJ2-5; no definite D call. The V and J ends lost 7 bases and 6 bases respectively, with 10 bases between them. The germline CDR1 and CDR2 sequences are SGDLS and YYNGEE. CDR3 length: 11 residues. The CDR3 is CASPLGKTQYF. The CDR3 nucleotides read TGTGCCAGCCCGCTAGGAAAGACCCAGTACTTC.

The chain recombines TRBV6-5 with TRBJ2-7, with 8 bases that match TRBD2. The CDR3 runs to 13 residues. Germline CDR1 reads MNHEY; CDR2 reads SVGAGI. Trimming at V came to 4 bases and at J to 6 bases, leaving 5 bases not matched to a gene. This CDR3 reads CASSFGLAREQYF. The CDR3, as DNA: TGTGCCAGCAGTTTTGGACTAGCTCGCGAGCAGTACTTC.